The source of this TCR beta chain is a study of T cell clones after liver transplantation. Broader study findings: Migration into the graft, not deletion, may explain lost graft donor-reactive T cells.

Profiled with immunoSEQ multiplex PCR; TCRdb holds only in-frame clones, not every one. The data hold nearly 45,000 clones, with about 86% observed a single time. Details on this clone: The antigen remains undetermined.

Trimming cost V 0 bases and J 0 bases, with 12 bases left between them. The CDR3 is 17 residues long. Germline assignment: CDR1 KGHSH and CDR2 LQKENI. The V and J genes are TRBV18 and TRBJ1-3; D unclear. Sequenced material: CD4+ T cells from blood, taken 24 months after liver transplant. The sequence was obtained from a human patient who received a liver transplant. The graft donor may have given rise to some T cells. The CDR3 DNA reads TGTGCCAGCTCACCACCGCCGGGAGAGAGCTCTGGAAACACCATATATTTT. Protein sequence: CASSPPPGESSGNTIYF.